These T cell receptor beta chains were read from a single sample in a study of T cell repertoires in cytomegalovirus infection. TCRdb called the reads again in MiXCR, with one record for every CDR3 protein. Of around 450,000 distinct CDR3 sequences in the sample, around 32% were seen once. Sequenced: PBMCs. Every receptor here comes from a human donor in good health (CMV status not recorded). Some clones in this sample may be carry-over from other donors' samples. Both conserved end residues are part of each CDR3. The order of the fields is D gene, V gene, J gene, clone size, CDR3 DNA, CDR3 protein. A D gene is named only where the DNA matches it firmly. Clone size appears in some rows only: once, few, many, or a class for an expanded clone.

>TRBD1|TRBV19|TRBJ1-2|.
TGTGCCAGTAACGGTCGGGACAGGGCCTATGGCTACACCTTC
CASNGRDRAYGYTF
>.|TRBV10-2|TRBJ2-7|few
TGCGCCACCAGGGGTGGCCGGGGATACGAGCAGTACTTC
CATRGGRGYEQYF
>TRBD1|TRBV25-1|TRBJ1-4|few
TGTGCCAGCAAGCAGGGGGCTGCTAATGAAAAACTGTTTTTT
CASKQGAANEKLFF
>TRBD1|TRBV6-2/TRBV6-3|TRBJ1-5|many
TGTGCCAGCAGACCCCGGGACAGCACCAATCAGCCCCAGCATTTT
CASRPRDSTNQPQHF
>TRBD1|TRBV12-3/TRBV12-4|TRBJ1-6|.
TGTGCCAGCAGTTTATTTCGTGACAGGGCAAATTCACCCCTCCACTTT
CASSLFRDRANSPLHF
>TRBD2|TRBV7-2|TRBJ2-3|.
TGTGCCAGCAGCCTTAGGACTAGCGGGGGGGGTACGCAGTATTTT
CASSLRTSGGGTQYF
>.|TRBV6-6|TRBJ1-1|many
TGTGCCAGCAGCCTCACTAGTGCTGCAATCGAAGCTTTCTTT
CASSLTSAAIEAFF
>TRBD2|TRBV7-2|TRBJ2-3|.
TGTGCCAGCAGCCCCCGAAGGGGAGGGGGCACAGATACGCAGTATTTT
CASSPRRGGGTDTQYF
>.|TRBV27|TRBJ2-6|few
TGTGCCAGCAGACCCGTCTCTGGGGCCAACGTCCTGACTTTC
CASRPVSGANVLTF
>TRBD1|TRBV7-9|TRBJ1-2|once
TGTGCCAGCAGCTTAATCGGGACAGGGCTGATTTTGGACTATGGCTACACCTTC
CASSLIGTGLILDYGYTF
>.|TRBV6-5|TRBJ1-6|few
TGTGCCAGCAGCTTGCTTCATCTGAATTCACCCCTCCACTTT
CASSLLHLNSPLHF
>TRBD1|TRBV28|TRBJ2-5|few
TGTGCCAGCAGACGACAGGGCGATGAGACCCAGTACTTC
CASRRQGDETQYF
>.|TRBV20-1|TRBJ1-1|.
TGCAGTGCTCGGGACATGAACACTGAAGCTTTCTTT
CSARDMNTEAFF
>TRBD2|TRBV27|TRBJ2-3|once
TGTGCCAGCAGTACCGGGACTAGGGCGCAGTATTTT
CASSTGTRAQYF
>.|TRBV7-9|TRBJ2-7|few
TGTGCCAGCAGCCCCGCGGGGACCTTCTACGAGCAGTACTTC
CASSPAGTFYEQYF
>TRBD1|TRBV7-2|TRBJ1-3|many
TGTGCCAGCAGCTTAGCGGACAGGGTATCCGGAAACACCATATATTTT
CASSLADRVSGNTIYF
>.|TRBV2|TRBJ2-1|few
TGTGCCAGCAGTGAGATTAATGAGCAGTTCTTC
CASSEINEQFF
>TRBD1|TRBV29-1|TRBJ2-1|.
TGCAGCGTTGAATTGACGGGACAGGGGGACAATGAGCAGTTCTTC
CSVELTGQGDNEQFF
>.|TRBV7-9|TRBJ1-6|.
TGTGCCAGCAGCGTACCCCCCGGACAGAGCTCCTATAATTCACCCCTCCACTTT
CASSVPPGQSSYNSPLHF
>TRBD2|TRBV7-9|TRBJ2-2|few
TGTGCCAGCAGCTTTTATGGGACTAGCGGGATGAACACCGGGGAGCTGTTTTTT
CASSFYGTSGMNTGELFF
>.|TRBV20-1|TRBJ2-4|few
TGCAGTGCTAACCCAACTATCCTAGCCAAAAACATTCAGTACTTC
CSANPTILAKNIQYF
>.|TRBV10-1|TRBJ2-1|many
TGCGCCAGCAGTGGGGACGGATACAATGAGCAGTTCTTC
CASSGDGYNEQFF
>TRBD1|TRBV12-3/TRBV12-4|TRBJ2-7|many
TGTGCCAGCGGGACAGCGATCTCCTACGAGCAGTACTTC
CASGTAISYEQYF
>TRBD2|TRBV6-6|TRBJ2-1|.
TGTGCCAGCAGTTACTCGGGGATCGGACTAGCGGGGGCCACTAATCGGGGCGAGCAGTTCTTC
CASSYSGIGLAGATNRGEQFF
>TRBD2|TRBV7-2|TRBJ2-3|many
TGTGCCAGCAGCTCGACCACTAGCGGGGGGGCTTATACGCAGTATTTT
CASSSTTSGGAYTQYF
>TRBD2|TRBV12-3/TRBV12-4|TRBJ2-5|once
TGTGCCAGCAGCCGACTAGCGCGAGCTGAGACCCAGTACTTC
CASSRLARAETQYF